The present entry profiles one T cell receptor (beta chain) with its context. The antigen remains unidentified. Germline CDR1 and CDR2: MRHNA and SNTAGT. V lost 5 bases, J lost 4 bases, and 11 bases stayed unmatched. The CDR3 runs 16 residues. This sample stems from a study of cytomegalovirus exposure and HLA in healthy donors. General observations from the study: The study dropped some indistinguishable V segments, TRBV6-2 and TRBV6-3 among them. Accurate prediction of most subjects' HLA-A and HLA-B alleles from TCR beta sequences was reported.

This PCR relied on a set of 60 Vbeta primers and 13 Jbeta primers. The protocol was immunoSEQ multiplex PCR, while the TCRdb copy is restricted to in-frame clones and leaves out a portion. The table records about 240,000 clones, around 80% of them present only once. The material sequenced was PBMCs. The rearrangement uses TRBV6-4 and TRBJ1-2; 9 positions agree with TRBD1. This TCR derives from a boy aged 5-17 years in good health and CMV-seronegative. CDR3 in DNA: TGTGCCAGCAGTCTTTCCGGGACAGGGACTTCCTATGGCTACACCTTC. Translated, it gives CASSLSGTGTSYGYTF.